This TCR beta chain was sequenced during a study of blood T cell repertoires in COVID-19. Overall study: Italy, Spain and the United States were the sources of the convalescent and acute COVID-19 samples.

Germline lookup yields CDR1 SGHNT and CDR2 YYREEE (reference sequence). The CDR3 sequence is 13 residues long. V gave up 3 bases and J gave up 1 base, with 5 bases separating them. Sequencing used immunoSEQ multiplex PCR; TCRdb keeps in-frame clones, though not all of them. The sample records just over 650,000 clones, over 80% being singletons. The rearrangement joins TRBV5-4 to TRBJ1-3, with a tentative D call TRBD1 (5 bases). The sample taken for sequencing was peripheral blood. This TCR came from a woman aged 18-29 years with acute or convalescent COVID-19. CDR3 region: CASSSGSGNTIYF. The CDR3 DNA sequence: TGTGCCAGCAGCTCAGGGTCTGGAAACACCATATATTTT.